The source of this T cell receptor beta chain is a study of cytomegalovirus exposure and HLA in healthy donors. Study-wide results and limits: Investigators reported some 150 TCR beta chains as tied to cytomegalovirus.

Notes on this clone: Its antigen remains unidentified.

The CDR3 consists of 13 residues. CDR1 and CDR2 (germline): MNHNS, SASEGT. V lost 6 bases to trimming and J lost 4 bases, with 13 bases between them. This table comes from immunoSEQ multiplex PCR, and its TCRdb copy is limited to in-frame clones, with some not included. The repertoire holds 260,000 or so clones, 88% seen once, with around 0.92% in the top ten. The chain has TRBV6-1 and TRBJ2-7; a weak D match, TRBD1 (5 bases). The sequence came from a woman between 18 and 29 years old in good health and CMV-seronegative. Material for sequencing was PBMCs. CDR3 nucleotide sequence: TGTGCCAGCAGCCCGCAGGGCCTTTACGAGCAGTACTTC. This encodes CASSPQGLYEQYF.